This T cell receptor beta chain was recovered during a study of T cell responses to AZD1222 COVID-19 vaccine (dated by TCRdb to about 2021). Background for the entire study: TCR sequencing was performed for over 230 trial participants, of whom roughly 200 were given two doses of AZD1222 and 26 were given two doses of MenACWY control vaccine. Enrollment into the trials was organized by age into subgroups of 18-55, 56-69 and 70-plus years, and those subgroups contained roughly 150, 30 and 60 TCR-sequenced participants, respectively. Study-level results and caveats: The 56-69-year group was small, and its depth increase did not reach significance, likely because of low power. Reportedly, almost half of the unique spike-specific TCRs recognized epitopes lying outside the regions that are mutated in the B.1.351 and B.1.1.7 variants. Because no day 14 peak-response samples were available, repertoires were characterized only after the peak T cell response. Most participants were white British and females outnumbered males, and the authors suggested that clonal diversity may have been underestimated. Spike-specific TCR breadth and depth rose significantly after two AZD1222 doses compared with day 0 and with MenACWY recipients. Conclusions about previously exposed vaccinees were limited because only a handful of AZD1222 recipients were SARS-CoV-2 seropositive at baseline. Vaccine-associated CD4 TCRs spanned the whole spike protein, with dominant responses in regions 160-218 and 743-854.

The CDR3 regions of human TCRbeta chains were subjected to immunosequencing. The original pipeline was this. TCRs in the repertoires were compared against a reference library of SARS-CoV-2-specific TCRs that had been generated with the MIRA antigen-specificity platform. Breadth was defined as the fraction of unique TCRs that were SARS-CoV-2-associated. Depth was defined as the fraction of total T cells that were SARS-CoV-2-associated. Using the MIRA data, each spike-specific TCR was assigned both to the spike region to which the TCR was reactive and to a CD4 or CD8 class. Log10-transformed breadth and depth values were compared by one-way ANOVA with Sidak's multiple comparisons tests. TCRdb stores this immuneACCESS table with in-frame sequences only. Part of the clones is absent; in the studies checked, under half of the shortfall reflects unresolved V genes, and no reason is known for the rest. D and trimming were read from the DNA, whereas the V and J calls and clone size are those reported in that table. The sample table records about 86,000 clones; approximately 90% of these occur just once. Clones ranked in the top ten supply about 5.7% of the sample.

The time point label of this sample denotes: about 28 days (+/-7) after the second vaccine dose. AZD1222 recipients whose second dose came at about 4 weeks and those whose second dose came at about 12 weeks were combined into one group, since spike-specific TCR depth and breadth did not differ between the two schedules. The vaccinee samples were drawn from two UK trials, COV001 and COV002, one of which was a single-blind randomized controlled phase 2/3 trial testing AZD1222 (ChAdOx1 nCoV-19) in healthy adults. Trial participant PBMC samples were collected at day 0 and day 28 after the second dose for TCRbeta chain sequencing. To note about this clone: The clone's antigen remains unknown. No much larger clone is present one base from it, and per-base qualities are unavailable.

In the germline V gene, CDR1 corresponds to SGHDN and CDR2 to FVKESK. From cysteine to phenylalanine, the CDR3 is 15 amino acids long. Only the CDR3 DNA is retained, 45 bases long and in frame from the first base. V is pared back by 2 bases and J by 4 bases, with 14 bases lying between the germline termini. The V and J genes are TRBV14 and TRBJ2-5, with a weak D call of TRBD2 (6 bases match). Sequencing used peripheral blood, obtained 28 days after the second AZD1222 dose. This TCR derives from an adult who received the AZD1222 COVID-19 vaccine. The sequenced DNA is TGTGCCAGCAGCCAAACCGGGACTTACCTAGAGACCCAGTACTTC. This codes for CASSQTGTYLETQYF. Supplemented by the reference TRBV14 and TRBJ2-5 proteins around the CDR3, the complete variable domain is EAGVTQFPSHSVIEKGQTVTLRCDPISGHDNLYWYRRVMGKEIKFLLHFVKESKQDESGMPNNRFLAERTGGTYSTLKVQPAELEDSGVYFCASSQTGTYLETQYFGPGTRLLVL.